This T cell receptor beta chain stems from a study of blood T cell repertoires in COVID-19. Study-level information: Samples representing acute and convalescent COVID-19 were sourced from the United States, Italy and Spain. From T cells, B-cell-depleted T cells, or PBMCs came the material, which was cDNA or gDNA.

The CDR3 totals 15 residues. V was pared by 7 bases and J by 1 base, with 9 bases of the junction left unmatched. Per the germline V gene, CDR1 is MNHEY and CDR2 is SVGAGI. Original processing notes: Amplifying reference gene primers gave estimates of nucleated cell counts. Clones were read by immunoSEQ multiplex PCR, and TCRdb kept only the in-frame ones, dropping some. That table supplies the V and J calls and clone size; D and trimming were determined from the DNA. The sample consists of about 190,000 clones, roughly 82% of them appearing once. The chain joins TRBV6-5 to TRBJ1-1; 7 bases agree with TRBD1. This TCR was recovered from a woman aged 25 to 45 with acute or convalescent COVID-19. The sample was peripheral blood. CDR3 protein: CASTRAGGGNTEAFF. The CDR3 region has the DNA TGTGCCAGCACGCGGGCAGGGGGAGGGAACACTGAAGCTTTCTTT.